The entry below gives a single T cell receptor (beta chain) sequence along with its context. This clonotype came up many times. The clone's antigen remains unknown. Per-nucleotide qualities are absent, and no much larger clonotype sits a single base away. The data belong to a study of T-cell reconstitution after alpha-beta-depleted transplantation in children (dated by TCRdb to between 2015 and 2016). Background on the whole study: Using TCR repertoire profiling, the study followed T-cell immune reconstitution in a quantitative way in children after TCRalphabeta/CD19-depleted allogeneic hematopoietic cell transplantation. The paper's findings and limits, for the study overall: The apparently early alphabetaT-cell count recovery about two months after transplant was reportedly dependent on only several hundred rapidly expanded clones derived from non-depleted graft cells. In some patients, the high TCRbeta diversity seen at day 60 was put down to recipient T cells and intrathymic progenitors that had survived conditioning. Over the following months the frequencies of hyperexpanded clones went down, and after one year T-cell counts and TCRbeta diversity were mostly credited to newly produced T cells.

V is clipped by 4 bases and J by 3 bases, and the sequence between their germline boundaries is 12 bases long. The CDR3 spans 15 residues, from the cysteine through the phenylalanine. CDR3 DNA is the only sequence kept; it has 45 bases, read in frame from the first base. Receptor amplification or capture employed PCR. The sample was run on an Illumina HiSeq 2500. TCR library preparation used molecular barcoding, with unique molecular identifiers applied to normalize quantification of the TCRbeta repertoire. TCRdb reprocessing: public reads trimmed at Q25 with fastp, clones called with MiXCR, in-frame beta chains kept. Under each unique CDR3 protein, matching rows form one entry showing the most common genes and DNA. This sample holds 85,000 to 120,000 distinct CDR3 sequences; approximately 6% were observed only once. The top ten hold 5.5% to 7% of the sample. This sample's time point label indicates: day 60 (about 2 months) after transplantation. What this sample's treatment or condition label stands for: allogeneic hematopoietic cell transplantation with graft depleted of TCRalphabeta T cells and CD19 B cells. TCRalphabeta/CD19-depleted allogeneic hematopoietic cell grafts were given to the transplant recipients, all of whom were children.

The sequence derives from a female patient aged 2-15 years who had a stem cell transplant for Fanconi anemia, so the T cells may come from the graft donor. The chain is made from TRBV12-3 or TRBV12-4 and TRBJ2-2; D gene: possibly TRBD1, on 6 matching bases. Specimen: PBMCs, mostly from graft donor cells, collected 60 days after TCRalphabeta/CD19-depleted stem cell transplant. The nucleotide sequence is given as TGTGCCAGCAGTTCACCGGGACACTACACCGGGGAGCTGTTTTTT. Protein translation: CASSSPGHYTGELFF.